A selection of T cell receptor beta chains follows, all from one sample in a study of blood T cells in healthy people across ages. TCRdb reprocessed the 5' RACE reads via MiXCR and lists one record per CDR3 protein. The profile shows some 690,000 distinct CDR3 sequences, 20% to 25% of them singletons. Sequenced: blood. These receptors were taken from a man aged 65-85 years in good health. Both conserved end residues are part of each CDR3.

j_call,cdr3_length,v_call,cdr3_aa
TRBJ2-3,15,TRBV12-3/TRBV12-4,CASTPTGEGTDTQYF
TRBJ1-5,13,TRBV15,CATSRDQGSPQHF
TRBJ2-4,17,TRBV7-2,CASSLAGDRVTKNIQYF
TRBJ2-3,12,TRBV7-2,CASSKDRGTQYF
TRBJ2-2,15,TRBV5-1,CASAPGGGVPGELFF
TRBJ2-7,13,TRBV15,CATSRDPNYEQYF
TRBJ1-3,15,TRBV12-3/TRBV12-4,CASSSLGSSGNTIYF
TRBJ1-1,14,TRBV5-1,CASSPDRVNTEAFF
TRBJ2-2,16,TRBV11-1,CASSDRQGAFTGELFF
TRBJ2-3,16,TRBV7-2,CASSVKGLPAGDTQYF
TRBJ2-5,15,TRBV12-3/TRBV12-4,CASTAGLAVLETQNF
TRBJ2-4,15,TRBV20-1,CSARDQRGSGNIQYF
TRBJ2-7,17,TRBV28,CASRWTSGKWDSYEQYF
TRBJ2-3,14,TRBV20-1,CSAPSSGGANTQYF
TRBJ1-2,15,TRBV14,CASSHQWQGNDGYTF
TRBJ2-3,12,TRBV25-1,CASRERVDTQYF
NA,13,TRBV6-5,CASSRTGIETQYF